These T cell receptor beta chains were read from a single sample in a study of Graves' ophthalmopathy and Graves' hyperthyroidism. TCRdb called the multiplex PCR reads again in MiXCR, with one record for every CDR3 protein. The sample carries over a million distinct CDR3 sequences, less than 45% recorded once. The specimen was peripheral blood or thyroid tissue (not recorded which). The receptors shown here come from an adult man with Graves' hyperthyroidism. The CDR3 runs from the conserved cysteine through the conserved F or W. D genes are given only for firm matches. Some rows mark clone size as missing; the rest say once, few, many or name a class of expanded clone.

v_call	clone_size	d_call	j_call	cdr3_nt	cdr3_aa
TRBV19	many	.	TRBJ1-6	TGTGCCAGTAGTATTCCGAACCTCCAGTCACCCCTCCACTTT	CASSIPNLQSPLHF
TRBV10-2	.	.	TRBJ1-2	TGCGCCAGCAGTGAGCCGGACGGTACTAATGGCTACACCTTC	CASSEPDGTNGYTF
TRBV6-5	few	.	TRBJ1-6	TGTGCCAGCAGTTACTCGAGAGGGGCGAGAAATTCACCCCTCCACTTT	CASSYSRGARNSPLHF
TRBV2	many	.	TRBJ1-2	TGTGCCGGCCTGCTGGCAAACTATGGCTACACCTTC	CAGLLANYGYTF
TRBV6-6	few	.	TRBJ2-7	TGTGCCAGCACCCATCCCGGGACCCTGTCCTACGAGCAGTACTTC	CASTHPGTLSYEQYF
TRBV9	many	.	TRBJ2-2	TGTGCCAGCAGCGTAGCTAGGGGGGAACGCACCGGGGAGCTGTTTTTT	CASSVARGERTGELFF
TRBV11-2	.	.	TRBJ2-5	TGTGCCAGCAGCTTAGTTCTGATGCGAAATCGGGAGACCCAGTACTTC	CASSLVLMRNRETQYF
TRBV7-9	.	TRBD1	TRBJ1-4	TGTGCCAGCAGCCCCGGGACAGGATACGATAAACTGTTTTTT	CASSPGTGYDKLFF
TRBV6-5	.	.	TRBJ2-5	TGTGCCAGCAGTTACGGACAGCCCCAAGAGACCCAGTACTTC	CASSYGQPQETQYF
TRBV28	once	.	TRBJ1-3	TGTGCCAGTGGCCCACCAGTCTCTGGAAACACCATATATTTT	CASGPPVSGNTIYF
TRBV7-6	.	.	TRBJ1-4	TGTGCCAGCAGCCCCCGGACCGACGGAGAAAAACTGTTTTTT	CASSPRTDGEKLFF
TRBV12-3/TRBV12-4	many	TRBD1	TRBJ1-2	TGTGCCAGCAGTTTTAGAACAGGGGACGGCTACACCTTC	CASSFRTGDGYTF
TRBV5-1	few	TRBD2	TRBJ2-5	TGCGCCAGCAGCTTAATTGTAGCGGGGGGACAAGAGACCCAGTACTTC	CASSLIVAGGQETQYF
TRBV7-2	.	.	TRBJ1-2	TGTGCCAGCAGCGTTAGGACAGCTCGGGACTATGGCTACACCTTC	CASSVRTARDYGYTF
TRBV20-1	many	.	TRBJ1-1	TGCAGTGCTAGAGATGTTCAGGGAGTGAACACTGAAGCTTTCTTT	CSARDVQGVNTEAFF
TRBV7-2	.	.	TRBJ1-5	TGTGCCAGCAGCCGGGGAGGAGGGAGTAGCAATCAGCCCCAGCATTTT	CASSRGGGSSNQPQHF
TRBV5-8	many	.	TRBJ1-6	TGTGCCAGCAGCTTGGATGGGGGGATTGGTAATTCACCCCTCCACTTT	CASSLDGGIGNSPLHF
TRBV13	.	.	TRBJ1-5	TGTGCCAGCAGCCAGACTCAGGGGCCCAATCAGCCCCAGCATTTT	CASSQTQGPNQPQHF
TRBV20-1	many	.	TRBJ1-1	TGCAGTGCAACCAGGGGAGTGAACACTGAAGCTTTCTTT	CSATRGVNTEAFF
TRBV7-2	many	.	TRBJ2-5	TGTGCCAGCAGACAAGGACAGTCAGAGACCCAGTACTTC	CASRQGQSETQYF
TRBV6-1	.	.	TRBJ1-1	TGTGCCATCTCGAGGGATCTGAACACTGGAGCTTTCTTT	CAISRDLNTGAFF
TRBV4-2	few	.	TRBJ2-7	TGTGCCAGCAGCTTTCCAGGGGTCTCCTACGAGCAGTACTTC	CASSFPGVSYEQYF
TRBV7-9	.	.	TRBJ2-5	TGCGCCAGCAGCCCATCCCAGGTTTGGGAGACCCAGTACTTC	CASSPSQVWETQYF
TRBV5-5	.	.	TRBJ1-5	TGCGCCAGCAGCTTAGGTGACAGCGAAAATCAGCCCCAGCATTTT	CASSLGDSENQPQHF
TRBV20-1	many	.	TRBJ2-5	TGCAGTGCTAGAGATCGGGTCCCTACGTATCAAGAGACCCAGTACTTC	CSARDRVPTYQETQYF
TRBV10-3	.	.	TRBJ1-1	TGTGCCATCAGTGGAACGAGGGGCACTGAAGCTTTCTTT	CAISGTRGTEAFF
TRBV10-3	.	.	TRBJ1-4	TGTGCCATCAGTGAGTCACGGGCAGGGGTCGAAAAACTGTTTTTT	CAISESRAGVEKLFF
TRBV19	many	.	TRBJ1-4	TGTGCCACTTCCGGGACAACTAATGAAAAACTGTTTTTT	CATSGTTNEKLFF
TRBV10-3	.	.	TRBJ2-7	TGTGCCACTCACGGAAGGGGCTACGAGCAGTACTTC	CATHGRGYEQYF
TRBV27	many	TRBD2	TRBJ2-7	TGTGCCAGCAGTTTGAGGACTAGCGGGACACTGGGCTACGAGCAGTACTTC	CASSLRTSGTLGYEQYF
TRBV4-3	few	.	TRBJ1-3	TGCGCCAGCAGCCAAGAATCGACAGGCAATGGAAACACCATATATTTT	CASSQESTGNGNTIYF
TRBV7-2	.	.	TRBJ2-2	TGCGCCAGCAGCCAAAGGACGGGAGCCCACACCGGGGAGCTGTTTTTT	CASSQRTGAHTGELFF
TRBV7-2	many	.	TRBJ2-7	TGTGCCAGCAGCGACCGACCGGGCTACGAGCAGTACTTC	CASSDRPGYEQYF
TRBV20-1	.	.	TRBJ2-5	TGCAGTGCTCCCCACGGAATCCAAGAGACCCAGTACTTC	CSAPHGIQETQYF
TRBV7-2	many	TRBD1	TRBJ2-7	TGTGCCAGCAGCGGAAGGGACAGTGGCTCCTACGAGCAGTACTTC	CASSGRDSGSYEQYF
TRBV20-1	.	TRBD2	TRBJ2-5	TGCAGTGCTAGAGAAATAGCGGGTGTAACAGAGACCCAGTACTTC	CSAREIAGVTETQYF
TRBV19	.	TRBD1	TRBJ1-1	TGTGCCAGTAGTATTGCAGGGGGGGACACTGAAGCTTTCTTT	CASSIAGGDTEAFF
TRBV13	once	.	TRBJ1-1	TGTGCCAGCAGCACCCGAGAGGGACTGAACACTGAAGCTTTCTTT	CASSTREGLNTEAFF
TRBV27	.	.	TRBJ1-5	TGTGCCAGCAGTTTATGGTTCCTCCGCTGGTATAGCAATCAGCCCCAGCATTTT	CASSLWFLRWYSNQPQHF
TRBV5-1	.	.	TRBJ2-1	TGCGCCAGTAGCCCCTCTAGCGCCACCTACAATGAGCAGTTCTTC	CASSPSSATYNEQFF
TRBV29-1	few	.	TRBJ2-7	TGCAGCGTGCATAAACGTAGACAAGGGAATCCGGGCAACTACGAGCAGTACTTC	CSVHKRRQGNPGNYEQYF
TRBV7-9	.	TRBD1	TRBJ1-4	TGTGCCAGCAGCACCCACCGGGACAGGGGGCGAGAAAAACTGTTTTTT	CASSTHRDRGREKLFF
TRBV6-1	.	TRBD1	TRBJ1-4	TGCGCCAGCACTTGGGACAGTTGGGAAAAACTGTTTTTT	CASTWDSWEKLFF
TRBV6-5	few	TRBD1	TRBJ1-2	TGTGCCAGCAGCCCCATTCCCGGGACAGGACCTTATGGCTACACCTTC	CASSPIPGTGPYGYTF
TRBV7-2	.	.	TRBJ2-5	TGCGCCAGCAGCCAAGAAGGGTGGACGGAACAAGAGACCCAGTACTTC	CASSQEGWTEQETQYF